The entry below describes one T cell receptor beta chain. CDR1 and CDR2 from the germline V gene are LGHNA and YSLEER. V shed 4 bases, J shed 2 bases, and the junction held 7 bases outside the gene matches. The CDR3 is made up of 15 amino acids. The sample belongs to a study of shared clonotypes between healthy human individuals. Profiled with immunoSEQ multiplex PCR; TCRdb holds only in-frame clones, not every one. This sample has 2 million to 2.5 million clones, with about 90% found just once. The sequence was obtained from a man between 18 and 35 years old in good health. Some clones in this sample may be carry-over from other donors' samples. V usage is TRBV4-3 and J usage is TRBJ2-7; 8 nucleotides line up with TRBD1. The sequencing sample was made of naive CD4+ T cells from PBMCs. The subset was: CD45RA+ positively selected. CDR3 in DNA: TGCGCCAGCAGCCTCACGGCAGGGGGCCCCTACGAGCAGTACTTC. Translating gives CASSLTAGGPYEQYF.